This is a list of T cell receptor beta chains from one sample in a study of low-dose radiotherapy and immunotherapy resistance in tumors. TCRdb ran MiXCR on the reads and lists one entry per CDR3 protein. The table records around 79,000 distinct CDR3 sequences, approximately 17% of them present only once. Sequences were derived from PBMCs, sampled before treatment. These receptors were collected from a male donor with prostate cancer. Each CDR3 is given with its conserved first and last residue. A D gene is named only where the DNA matches it firmly. The size of a clone is reported for some rows only, either as once, few or many, or as a class for expanded clones.

v_gene	d_gene	j_gene	abundance	CDR3aa	CDR3nt
TRBV6-5	.	TRBJ2-1	.	CAISEPGEKGYNEQFF	TGTGCCATCAGTGAGCCAGGAGAGAAGGGGTACAATGAGCAGTTCTTC
TRBV6-1	.	TRBJ2-3	.	CASSTKRQGGTQYF	TGTGCCAGCAGTACCAAACGACAGGGAGGTACGCAGTATTTT
TRBV7-2	.	TRBJ1-1	many	CASSLRTESQAFF	TGTGCCAGCAGCTTAAGGACAGAGTCTCAAGCTTTCTTT
TRBV10-3	.	TRBJ2-5	.	CAISELNSVGKETQYF	TGTGCCATCAGTGAGTTGAATAGCGTGGGAAAAGAGACCCAGTACTTC
TRBV28	.	TRBJ1-4	.	CASSVRYRAQQNEKLFF	TGTGCCAGCAGTGTCCGATATAGGGCGCAACAGAATGAAAAACTGTTTTTT
TRBV5-1	TRBD1	TRBJ1-2	.	CASSWEQGLGYGYTF	TGCGCCAGCAGCTGGGAACAGGGGCTTGGCTATGGCTACACCTTC
TRBV27	TRBD2	TRBJ2-1	many	CASSLTGGANNEQFF	TGTGCCAGCAGTTTAACCGGGGGGGCCAATAATGAGCAGTTCTTC
TRBV5-1	.	TRBJ2-5	many	CASSLGSRLQETQYF	TGCGCCAGCAGCTTGGGATCCAGATTACAAGAGACCCAGTACTTC
TRBV12-3/TRBV12-4	TRBD1	TRBJ2-2	.	CASSFLGQGTGELFF	TGTGCCAGCAGTTTTTTGGGACAGGGGACCGGGGAGCTGTTTTTT
TRBV6-1	TRBD1	TRBJ2-7	many	CASSEVPGTGSYEQYF	TGTGCCAGCAGTGAAGTTCCCGGGACAGGCTCCTACGAGCAGTACTTC
TRBV24-1	.	TRBJ2-1	.	CATSIGGYEQFF	TGTGCCACCAGTATTGGGGGTTATGAGCAGTTCTTC
TRBV3-1	.	TRBJ2-1	few	CASSPDRVPRIYNEQFF	TGTGCCAGCAGCCCAGACCGCGTGCCTAGAATTTACAATGAGCAGTTCTTC
TRBV12-3/TRBV12-4	.	TRBJ1-1	many	CASSLAPRIQRGTEAFF	TGTGCCAGCAGTTTAGCGCCAAGGATACAAAGGGGAACTGAAGCTTTCTTT
TRBV6-1	TRBD2	TRBJ2-5	many	CASSEMETSVGTQYF	TGTGCCAGCAGTGAAATGGAGACTAGCGTCGGGACCCAGTACTTC
TRBV7-8	.	TRBJ2-5	many	CASSPRASEETQYF	TGTGCCAGCAGCCCCCGGGCTAGCGAAGAGACCCAGTACTTC
TRBV27	.	TRBJ1-1	many	CASSLKQNTEAFF	TGTGCCAGCAGTTTAAAACAGAACACTGAAGCTTTCTTT
TRBV3-1	TRBD2	TRBJ2-7	many	CASSFLRPMGGSSYEQYF	TGTGCCAGCAGCTTCCTACGTCCTATGGGCGGGAGTTCCTACGAGCAGTACTTC
TRBV7-9	.	TRBJ2-3	many	CASSGTVVSTGDTQYF	TGTGCCAGCAGCGGAACCGTGGTATCCACAGGAGATACGCAGTATTTT
TRBV5-1	TRBD1	TRBJ2-7	many	CASSSGQGAFEQYF	TGCGCCAGCAGCTCGGGACAGGGGGCTTTCGAGCAGTACTTC
TRBV28	TRBD1	TRBJ1-4	many	CASNIQGAGEKLFF	TGTGCCAGCAATATACAGGGGGCAGGAGAAAAACTGTTTTTT
TRBV2	.	TRBJ2-3	many	CASSEAYPRNDLF	TGTGCCAGCAGTGAAGCTTATCCCCGAAACGACCTTTTT
TRBV21-1	.	TRBJ2-3	once	CASVEDRGLADTQYF	TGTGCCAGCGTCGAGGACAGGGGGCTCGCAGATACGCAGTATTTT
TRBV20-1	TRBD2	TRBJ2-3	many	CSARLAGGPTDTQYF	TGCAGTGCGAGACTAGCGGGGGGACCCACAGATACGCAGTATTTT
TRBV30	TRBD1	TRBJ1-2	many	CAWGRPGQGALSPTTNYGYTF	TGTGCCTGGGGCCGCCCCGGACAGGGGGCTCTTTCACCTACAACTAACTATGGCTACACCTTC
TRBV5-4	TRBD2	TRBJ2-1	many	CASKPGSGGSYNEQFF	TGTGCCAGCAAACCCGGTAGCGGGGGTTCCTACAATGAGCAGTTCTTC
TRBV7-2	TRBD1	TRBJ2-3	many	CASSLVGTGGPSTDTQYF	TGTGCCAGCAGCTTAGTCGGGACAGGGGGGCCTAGCACAGATACGCAGTATTTT
TRBV6-4	.	TRBJ2-5	many	CASSDSETQYF	TGTGCCAGCAGTGACTCGGAGACCCAGTACTTC
TRBV4-2	.	TRBJ2-5	many	CASSPSHGLLYQETQYF	TGTGCCAGCAGCCCAAGTCACGGACTATTATACCAAGAGACCCAGTACTTC
TRBV28	TRBD2	TRBJ2-1	many	CASSLFTSVSSYNEQFF	TGTGCCAGCAGTTTATTTACTAGCGTAAGCTCCTACAATGAGCAGTTCTTC
TRBV3-1	.	TRBJ1-2	many	CASSQGTLGGYTF	TGTGCCAGCAGCCAAGGGACTTTGGGTGGCTACACCTTC
TRBV5-1	.	TRBJ2-1	many	CASSLGGVPNEQFF	TGCGCCAGCAGCTTGGGGGGCGTGCCCAATGAGCAGTTCTTC
TRBV3-1	.	TRBJ2-1	many	CASSQSSTGSNEQFF	TGTGCCAGCAGCCAATCATCTACAGGGTCGAATGAGCAGTTCTTC
TRBV10-3	.	TRBJ1-5	many	CAISDLTVNQPQHF	TGTGCCATCAGTGACCTGACAGTCAATCAGCCCCAGCATTTT
TRBV6-6	.	TRBJ1-4	many	CASRNDATNEKLFF	TGTGCCAGCAGAAACGACGCAACTAATGAAAAACTGTTTTTT
TRBV5-6	.	TRBJ2-5	many	CASQTRQETQYF	TGTGCCAGCCAGACTCGACAAGAGACCCAGTACTTC
TRBV27	.	TRBJ1-1	.	CASSFDKTRNTEAFF	TGTGCCAGCAGTTTCGATAAGACGAGAAACACTGAAGCTTTCTTT
TRBV11-1	.	TRBJ2-7	many	CASSLEWGAYEQYF	TGTGCCAGCAGCTTAGAATGGGGGGCCTACGAGCAGTACTTC
TRBV5-1	.	TRBJ2-3	.	CASSLVGQGGPTDTQFF	TGCGCCAGCAGCTTGGTCGGGCAGGGGGGACCCACAGATACGCAGTTTTTC
TRBV10-3	.	TRBJ2-6	.	CAISELGTSGANVLTF	TGTGCCATCAGTGAGCTTGGGACCTCTGGGGCCAACGTCCTGACTTTC
TRBV5-1	.	TRBJ2-3	few	CASNLQGHTTDTQYF	TGCGCCAGCAACCTCCAGGGACACACCACAGATACGCAGTATTTT
TRBV29-1	.	TRBJ1-2	many	CSVAGGYTF	TGCAGCGTTGCAGGGGGCTACACCTTC
TRBV19	TRBD2	TRBJ2-3	few	CASTLAGGGSDTQYF	TGTGCCAGTACCCTAGCGGGGGGCGGTTCCGATACGCAGTATTTT
TRBV6-2/TRBV6-3	TRBD2	TRBJ2-1	.	CASGSGTSGFSYNEQFF	TGTGCCAGCGGATCCGGGACTAGCGGGTTCTCCTACAATGAGCAGTTCTTC
TRBV7-2	.	TRBJ1-2	many	CASSLTRDGRNGYTF	TGTGCCAGCAGCTTAACCCGTGACGGCCGGAATGGCTACACCTTC
TRBV11-3	.	TRBJ2-7	many	CASSQFANYEQYF	TGTGCCAGCAGCCAGTTTGCAAACTACGAGCAGTACTTC
TRBV2	.	TRBJ2-6	many	CASRSGVSGANVLTF	TGTGCCAGCCGAAGTGGGGTCTCTGGGGCCAACGTCCTGACTTTC
TRBV13	.	TRBJ2-2	many	CASSGVGELFF	TGTGCCAGCAGTGGAGTCGGGGAGCTGTTTTTT
TRBV9	.	TRBJ1-6	many	CASSVGGGPTVPLNSPLHF	TGTGCCAGCAGCGTAGGGGGAGGTCCGACAGTGCCCCTTAATTCACCCCTCCACTTT
TRBV28	.	TRBJ2-3	many	CASSPHRTSTDTQYF	TGTGCCAGCAGTCCTCACAGGACTAGCACAGATACGCAGTATTTT
TRBV14	.	TRBJ2-3	.	CASSPRPGHSTDTQYF	TGTGCCAGCAGCCCTAGGCCAGGGCATAGCACAGATACGCAGTATTTT
TRBV20-1	.	TRBJ1-4	.	CSAKPGLGNEKLFF	TGCAGTGCGAAGCCAGGGCTTGGTAATGAAAAACTGTTTTTT
TRBV6-2/TRBV6-3	.	TRBJ2-1	.	CASTTWGESSYNEQFF	TGTGCCAGCACCACTTGGGGAGAGAGCTCCTACAATGAGCAGTTCTTC
TRBV7-9	TRBD2	TRBJ2-1	.	CASSPLGTGLAGYNEQFF	TGTGCCAGCAGCCCCCTCGGTACGGGACTAGCGGGGTACAATGAGCAGTTCTTC
TRBV24-1	TRBD2	TRBJ2-5	many	CATSDFEPASGRLETQYF	TGTGCCACCAGTGATTTTGAACCCGCTAGCGGGAGACTAGAGACCCAGTACTTC
TRBV4-1	TRBD2	TRBJ2-7	.	CASSQVAGGNSYEQYF	TGCGCCAGCAGCCAGGTAGCGGGGGGGAACTCCTACGAGCAGTACTTC
TRBV21-1	.	TRBJ2-7	many	CASSNKRVQSFYEQYF	TGTGCCAGCAGCAATAAGCGGGTACAGAGCTTCTACGAGCAGTACTTC
TRBV10-3	TRBD1	TRBJ2-7	many	CAISFGTGDAYEQYF	TGTGCCATCAGTTTCGGGACAGGGGACGCTTACGAGCAGTACTTC
TRBV27	.	TRBJ1-1	many	CASSFSMRPGAPLNSEAFF	TGTGCCAGCAGTTTTTCCATGCGCCCGGGAGCCCCTTTGAATTCTGAAGCTTTCTTT
TRBV6-6	TRBD1	TRBJ1-2	many	CASSYSDRGVYGYTF	TGTGCCAGCAGTTACTCCGACAGGGGGGTCTATGGCTACACCTTC
TRBV7-9	.	TRBJ2-3	many	CASSKQGGTDTQYF	TGTGCCAGCAGCAAACAAGGGGGCACAGATACGCAGTATTTT